A selection of T cell receptor beta chains follows, all from one sample in a study of blood T cell repertoires in COVID-19. TCRdb's copy holds only in-frame clones and misses some; the assay was immunoSEQ multiplex PCR. This table holds about 87,000 clones, around nine tenths found once. Sequenced sample: peripheral blood. These receptor sequences come from a man between 40 and 49 years old with acute or convalescent COVID-19. Each CDR3 is given with its conserved first and last residue. The D gene is left open where the match is weak. A clone size is listed for some rows: how often the clone was seen (once, few, many), or a class if it is expanded.

D,J,size,V,CDR3,DNA
TRBD1,TRBJ2-5,NA,TRBV10-3,CAISDPQGQGQETQYF,TGTGCCATCAGTGACCCTCAAGGACAGGGACAAGAGACCCAGTACTTC
NA,TRBJ1-1,NA,TRBV6-5,CASRRTRDTREAFF,TGTGCCAGCAGGCGAACCCGGGACACCCGTGAAGCTTTCTTT
TRBD1,TRBJ1-1,NA,TRBV5-1,CASSLNTGQGATEAFF,TGCGCCAGCAGCTTGAACACGGGACAGGGGGCGACTGAAGCTTTCTTT
TRBD2,TRBJ2-2,once,TRBV2,CASSGLAGGLGELFF,TGTGCCAGCAGTGGACTAGCGGGGGGATTGGGGGAGCTGTTTTTT
NA,TRBJ2-1,NA,TRBV5-4,CASSLRSSSYNEQFF,TGTGCCAGCAGCTTGCGGTCAAGCTCCTACAATGAGCAGTTCTTC
TRBD1,TRBJ1-4,NA,TRBV4-2,CASSKGDRTTTNEKLFF,TGTGCCAGCAGCAAAGGGGACAGGACAACAACTAATGAAAAACTGTTTTTT
TRBD2,TRBJ2-2,NA,TRBV6-1,CASSELAGAGSGELFF,TGTGCCAGCAGTGAGTTGGCGGGAGCGGGCTCCGGGGAGCTGTTTTTT
TRBD1,TRBJ1-1,NA,TRBV19,CASSSPDRGTTEAFF,TGTGCCAGTAGTAGTCCTGACAGGGGCACCACTGAAGCTTTCTTT
NA,TRBJ2-1,NA,TRBV12-3/TRBV12-4,CASSYSNEQFF,TGTGCCAGCAGTTATAGCAATGAGCAGTTCTTC
NA,TRBJ1-1,NA,TRBV7-3,CASSYRRNTEAFF,TGTGCCAGCAGCTACCGGAGGAACACTGAAGCTTTCTTT
TRBD1,TRBJ2-7,NA,TRBV7-9,CASSRSGTGTREQYF,TGTGCCAGCAGCAGGTCCGGGACAGGTACACGGGAGCAGTACTTC
NA,TRBJ2-3,NA,TRBV30,CAWSEGLGEADTQYF,TGTGCCTGGAGTGAGGGACTCGGCGAGGCAGATACGCAGTATTTT
TRBD1,TRBJ2-1,NA,TRBV18,CASSPASGTGSFF,TGTGCCAGCTCACCAGCCTCCGGGACAGGGTCGTTCTTC
TRBD2,TRBJ2-3,NA,TRBV12-5,CASGSGTSGGEDTQYF,TGTGCTAGTGGTTCAGGGACTAGCGGGGGGGAGGATACGCAGTATTTT
TRBD2,TRBJ2-5,once,TRBV3-1/TRBV3-2,CASRLSASGPLGETQYF,TGTGCCAGCAGACTAAGCGCTAGCGGGCCCCTGGGGGAGACCCAGTACTTC
NA,TRBJ1-1,NA,TRBV2,CASSVTRLGTEAFF,TGTGCCAGCAGTGTCACGAGGTTGGGCACTGAAGCTTTCTTT
TRBD2,TRBJ2-1,NA,TRBV6-6,CASSPGLAGAYNEQFF,TGTGCCAGCAGTCCCGGACTAGCGGGGGCCTACAATGAGCAGTTCTTC
TRBD1,TRBJ1-3,few,TRBV7-8,CASSTDRVSGNTIYF,TGTGCCAGCAGCACCGACAGGGTTTCTGGAAACACCATATATTTT
NA,TRBJ1-4,NA,TRBV12-3/TRBV12-4,CASSVNRDSLFF,TGTGCCAGCAGCGTCAACCGGGACTCACTGTTTTTT
TRBD1,TRBJ1-4,NA,TRBV3-1/TRBV3-2,CASSQETGVGGEKLFF,TGTGCCAGCAGCCAAGAGACAGGGGTCGGAGGTGAAAAACTGTTTTTT
NA,TRBJ1-5,NA,TRBV11-2,CASSRDSLGNQPQHF,TGTGCCAGCAGCCGAGACAGCCTTGGCAATCAGCCCCAGCATTTT
TRBD2,TRBJ2-1,NA,TRBV18,CASSPRSGTSGGGNEQFF,TGTGCCAGCTCACCACGCTCCGGGACTAGCGGGGGTGGGAATGAGCAGTTCTTC
NA,TRBJ1-5,NA,TRBV5-6,CASSLAGRRSNQPQHF,TGTGCCAGCAGCTTGGCCGGGAGAAGAAGCAATCAGCCCCAGCATTTT
NA,TRBJ1-3,NA,TRBV11-1,CASSLGGQGNTIYF,TGTGCCAGCAGCTTAGGTGGACAAGGAAACACCATATATTTT
NA,TRBJ2-7,NA,TRBV29-1,CSVTGTYLSYEQYF,TGCAGCGTCACCGGGACTTACCTCTCCTACGAGCAGTACTTC
TRBD1,TRBJ1-1,NA,TRBV29-1,CSVKDRGYVEAFF,TGCAGCGTCAAGGACAGGGGATACGTTGAAGCTTTCTTT
NA,TRBJ1-4,NA,TRBV2,CASSEGGGRGKLFF,TGTGCCAGCAGTGAAGGAGGGGGTAGAGGAAAACTGTTTTTT
TRBD1,TRBJ2-3,NA,TRBV5-6,CASSLRQGDTQYF,TGTGCCAGCAGCTTAAGACAGGGAGATACGCAGTATTTT
TRBD2,TRBJ2-6,NA,TRBV27,CASRPTSGSPGANVLTF,TGTGCCAGCAGACCGACTAGCGGGAGTCCTGGGGCCAACGTCCTGACTTTC
NA,TRBJ2-2,NA,TRBV11-2,CASSLSGTNTGELFF,TGTGCCAGCAGCTTGTCCGGGACAAACACCGGGGAGCTGTTTTTT
NA,TRBJ2-5,NA,TRBV4-2,CASSQAISLGTQYF,TGTGCCAGCAGCCAAGCCATCTCCCTCGGGACCCAGTACTTC
NA,TRBJ1-2,NA,TRBV12-3/TRBV12-4,CASSPRQVYGYTF,TGTGCCAGCAGTCCCAGGCAGGTCTATGGCTACACCTTC
TRBD1,TRBJ1-2,NA,TRBV19,CATGGTGVYGYTF,TGTGCCACTGGGGGGACAGGGGTTTATGGCTACACCTTC
TRBD1,TRBJ2-7,NA,TRBV10-3,CAIRGQGGYEQYF,TGTGCCATCAGGGGACAGGGGGGCTACGAGCAGTACTTC
TRBD1,TRBJ1-6,NA,TRBV5-5,CASSSTGDNSPLHF,TGTGCCAGCAGCTCTACAGGGGATAATTCACCCCTCCACTTT
TRBD1,TRBJ2-1,NA,TRBV24-1,CATSDPGTGVYNEQFF,TGTGCCACCAGTGATCCAGGGACAGGGGTGTACAATGAGCAGTTCTTC
TRBD2,TRBJ2-1,NA,TRBV5-6,CASQTSGRYNEQFF,TGTGCCAGTCAGACTAGCGGGAGGTACAATGAGCAGTTCTTC
TRBD1,TRBJ2-5,NA,TRBV7-9,CASSSTGPQETQYF,TGTGCCAGCAGCTCGACAGGGCCACAAGAGACCCAGTACTTC
NA,TRBJ2-1,NA,TRBV20-1,CSASGGQRNEQFF,TGCAGTGCTAGTGGAGGGCAGCGCAATGAGCAGTTCTTC
TRBD1,TRBJ1-1,NA,TRBV29-1,CSVVKAGGTEAFF,TGCAGCGTTGTCAAGGCAGGGGGCACTGAAGCTTTCTTT
NA,TRBJ2-1,NA,TRBV6-5,CASRTGTFSYNEQFF,TGTGCCAGCAGAACCGGGACTTTCTCCTACAATGAGCAGTTCTTC
TRBD2,TRBJ2-3,NA,TRBV2,CASTMDSGSTDTQYF,TGTGCCAGCACCATGGATAGCGGGAGCACAGATACGCAGTATTTT
NA,TRBJ2-7,NA,TRBV19,CASSSPSSYEQYF,TGTGCCAGTAGTAGTCCGAGCTCCTACGAGCAGTACTTC
NA,TRBJ1-1,NA,TRBV9,CASSSHPNSEAFF,TGTGCCAGCAGCTCTCACCCCAACTCTGAAGCTTTCTTT
NA,TRBJ2-3,NA,TRBV15,CATSTGLSTDTQYF,TGTGCCACCAGCACCGGACTGAGCACAGATACGCAGTATTTT
TRBD2,TRBJ2-7,NA,TRBV14,CASSPRLASEQYF,TGTGCCAGCAGCCCCCGACTAGCTAGCGAGCAGTACTTC